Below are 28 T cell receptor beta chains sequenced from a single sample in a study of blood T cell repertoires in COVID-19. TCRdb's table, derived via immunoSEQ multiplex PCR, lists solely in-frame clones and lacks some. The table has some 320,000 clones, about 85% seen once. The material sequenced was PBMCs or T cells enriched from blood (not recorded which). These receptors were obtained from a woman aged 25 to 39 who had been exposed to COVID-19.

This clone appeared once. The CDR3 protein is CASSLANPTEAFF. The CDR3 bases are TGTGCCAGCAGCTTAGCCAATCCCACTGAAGCTTTCTTT. The chain uses TRBV7-9 and TRBJ1-1; unclear D gene. The CDR3 loop spans 13 amino acids. Germline values: CDR1 SEHNR, CDR2 FQNEAQ (reference sequence). The V end lost 0 bases, the J end lost 4 bases, and 6 bases lay between the germline ends. The variable domain in full, completed from reference TRBV7-9 and TRBJ1-1, reads DTGVSQNPRHKITKRGQNVTFRCDPISEHNRLYWYRQTLGQGPEFLTYFQNEAQLEKSRLLSDRFSAERPKGSFSTLEIQRTEQGDSAMYLCASSLANPTEAFFGQGTRLTVV.

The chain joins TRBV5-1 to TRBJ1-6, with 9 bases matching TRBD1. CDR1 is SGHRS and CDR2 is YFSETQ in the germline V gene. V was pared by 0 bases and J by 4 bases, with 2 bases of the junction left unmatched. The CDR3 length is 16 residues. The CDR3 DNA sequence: TGCGCCAGCAGCTTGGAAGGACAGGGGTATAATTCACCCCTCCACTTT. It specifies CASSLEGQGYNSPLHF.

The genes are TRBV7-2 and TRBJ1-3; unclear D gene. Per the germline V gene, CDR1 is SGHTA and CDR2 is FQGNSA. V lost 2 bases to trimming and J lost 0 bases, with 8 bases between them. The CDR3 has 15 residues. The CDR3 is CASSLSSYSGNTIYF. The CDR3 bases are TGTGCCAGCAGCTTAAGCTCATACTCTGGAAACACCATATATTTT.

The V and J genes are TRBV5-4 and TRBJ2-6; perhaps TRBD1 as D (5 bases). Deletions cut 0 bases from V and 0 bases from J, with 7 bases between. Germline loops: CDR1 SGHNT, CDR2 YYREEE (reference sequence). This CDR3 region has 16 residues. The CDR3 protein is CASSLGGTSGANVLTF. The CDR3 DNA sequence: TGTGCCAGCAGCTTGGGGGGCACCTCTGGGGCCAACGTCCTGACTTTC.

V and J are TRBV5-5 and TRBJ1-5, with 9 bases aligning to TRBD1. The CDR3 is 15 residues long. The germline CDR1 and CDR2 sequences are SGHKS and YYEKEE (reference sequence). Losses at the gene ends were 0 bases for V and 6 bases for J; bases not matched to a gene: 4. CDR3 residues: CASSLEGQGFQPQHF. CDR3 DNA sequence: TGTGCCAGCAGCTTGGAGGGACAGGGTTTTCAGCCCCAGCATTTT. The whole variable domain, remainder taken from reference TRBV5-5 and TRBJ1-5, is DAGVTQSPTHLIKTRGQQVTLRCSPISGHKSVSWYQQVLGQGPQFIFQYYEKEERGRGNFPDRFSARQFPNYSSELNVNALLLGDSALYLCASSLEGQGFQPQHFGDGTRLSIL.

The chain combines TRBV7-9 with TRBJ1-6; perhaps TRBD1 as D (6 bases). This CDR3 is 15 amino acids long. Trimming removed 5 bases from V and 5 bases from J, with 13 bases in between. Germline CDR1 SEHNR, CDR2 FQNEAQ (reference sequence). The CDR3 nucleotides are TGTGCCAGCAGCGATGGACAGTCCGATAATTCACCCCTCCACTTT. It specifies CASSDGQSDNSPLHF.

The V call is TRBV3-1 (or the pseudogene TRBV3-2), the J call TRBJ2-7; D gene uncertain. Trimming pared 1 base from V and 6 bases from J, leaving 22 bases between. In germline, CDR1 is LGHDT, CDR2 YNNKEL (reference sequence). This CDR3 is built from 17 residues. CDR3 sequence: CASSQGGRLVTPSEQYF. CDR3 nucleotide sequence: TGTGCCAGCAGCCAAGGTGGCAGACTGGTAACTCCTTCCGAGCAGTACTTC.

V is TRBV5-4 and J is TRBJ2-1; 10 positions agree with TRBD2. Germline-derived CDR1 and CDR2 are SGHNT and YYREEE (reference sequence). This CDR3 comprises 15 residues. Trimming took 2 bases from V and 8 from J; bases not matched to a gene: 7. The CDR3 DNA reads TGTGCCAGCAGCTTAGTTTTAGCGGGGGGCGATGAGCAGTTCTTC. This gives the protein CASSLVLAGGDEQFF.

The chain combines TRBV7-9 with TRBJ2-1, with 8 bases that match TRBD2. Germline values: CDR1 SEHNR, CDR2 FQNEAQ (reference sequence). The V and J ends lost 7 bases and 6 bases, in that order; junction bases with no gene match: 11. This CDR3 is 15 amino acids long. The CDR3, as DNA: TGTGCCAGCAACCTTCCAGCGGGAGTTGGCAATGAGCAGTTCTTC. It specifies CASNLPAGVGNEQFF.

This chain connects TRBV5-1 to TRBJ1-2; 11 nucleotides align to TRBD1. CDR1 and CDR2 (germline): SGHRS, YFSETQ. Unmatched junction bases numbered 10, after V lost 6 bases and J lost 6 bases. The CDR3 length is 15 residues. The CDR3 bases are TGCGCCAGCACCTTAAGGACAGGGGGCGAAGATGGCTACACCTTC. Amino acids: CASTLRTGGEDGYTF.

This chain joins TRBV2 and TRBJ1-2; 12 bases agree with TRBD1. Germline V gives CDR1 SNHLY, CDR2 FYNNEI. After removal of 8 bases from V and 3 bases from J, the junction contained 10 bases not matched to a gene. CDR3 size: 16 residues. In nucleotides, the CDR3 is TGTGCCAGCGGTCTCGGGACAGGGGGCAACTACTATGGCTACACCTTC. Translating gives CASGLGTGGNYYGYTF.

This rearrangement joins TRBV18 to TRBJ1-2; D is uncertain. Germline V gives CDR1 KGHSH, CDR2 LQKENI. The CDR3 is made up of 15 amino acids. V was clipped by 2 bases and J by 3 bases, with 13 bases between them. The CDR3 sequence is CASSPATPSDYGYTF. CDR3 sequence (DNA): TGTGCCAGCTCACCAGCCACCCCCTCGGACTATGGCTACACCTTC.

The CDR3 sequence: CASSPNGGYSGNTIYF. As DNA, the CDR3 is TGTGCCAGCTCACCGAACGGGGGTTACTCTGGAAACACCATATATTTT. This sequence joins TRBV18 and TRBJ1-3, with D possibly matching TRBD1 (5 bases). The CDR3 is 16 residues long. Deletions cut 3 bases from V and 0 bases from J, with 12 bases between. Germline CDR1 KGHSH, CDR2 LQKENI.

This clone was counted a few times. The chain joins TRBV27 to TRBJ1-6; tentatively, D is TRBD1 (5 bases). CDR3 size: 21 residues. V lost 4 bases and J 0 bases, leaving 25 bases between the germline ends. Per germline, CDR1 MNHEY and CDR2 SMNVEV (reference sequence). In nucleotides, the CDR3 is TGTGCCAGCAGTTCACGGACAACTGCAATCCGCCTTAGCTCCTATAATTCACCCCTCCACTTT. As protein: CASSSRTTAIRLSSYNSPLHF.

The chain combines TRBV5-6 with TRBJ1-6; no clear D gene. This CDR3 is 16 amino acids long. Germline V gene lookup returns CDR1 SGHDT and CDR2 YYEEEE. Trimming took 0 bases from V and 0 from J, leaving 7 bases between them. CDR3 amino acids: CASSLGRSSYNSPLHF. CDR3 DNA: TGTGCCAGCAGCTTGGGCAGGTCCTCCTATAATTCACCCCTCCACTTT.

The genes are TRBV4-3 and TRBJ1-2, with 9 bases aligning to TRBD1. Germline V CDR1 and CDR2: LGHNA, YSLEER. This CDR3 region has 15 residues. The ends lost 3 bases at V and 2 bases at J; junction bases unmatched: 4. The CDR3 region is CASSHGTGLNYGYTF. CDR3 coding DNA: TGCGCCAGCAGCCACGGGACAGGGCTGAACTATGGCTACACCTTC.

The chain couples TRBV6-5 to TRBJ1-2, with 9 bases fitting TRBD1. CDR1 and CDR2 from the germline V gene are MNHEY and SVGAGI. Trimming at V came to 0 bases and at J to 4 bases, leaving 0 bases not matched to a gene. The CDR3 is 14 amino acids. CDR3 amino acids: CASSYSTGGYGYTF. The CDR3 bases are TGTGCCAGCAGTTACTCGACAGGGGGCTATGGCTACACCTTC.

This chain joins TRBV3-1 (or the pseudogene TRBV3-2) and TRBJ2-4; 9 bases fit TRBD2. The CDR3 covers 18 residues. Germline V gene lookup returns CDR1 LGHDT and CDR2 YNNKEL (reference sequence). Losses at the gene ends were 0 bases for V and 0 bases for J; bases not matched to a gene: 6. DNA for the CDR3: TGTGCCAGCAGCCAAGAGTGGACTAGCGAGCTAGCCAAAAACATTCAGTACTTC. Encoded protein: CASSQEWTSELAKNIQYF.

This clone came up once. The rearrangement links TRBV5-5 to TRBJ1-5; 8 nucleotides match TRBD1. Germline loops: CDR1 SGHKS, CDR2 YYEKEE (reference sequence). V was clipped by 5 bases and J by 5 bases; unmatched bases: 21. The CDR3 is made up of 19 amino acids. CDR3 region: CASSFTSYTGGDDDQPQHF. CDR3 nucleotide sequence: TGTGCCAGCAGTTTTACTTCTTATACAGGGGGTGACGATGATCAGCCCCAGCATTTT.

CDR3 nucleotides: TGCGCCAGCAGCTTGGGGCAGGGCTTAGATACGCAGTATTTT. The encoded protein is CASSLGQGLDTQYF. This chain connects TRBV5-1 to TRBJ2-3, with a weak D call TRBD1 (5 bases). From germline, CDR1 is SGHRS and CDR2 YFSETQ. V lost 0 bases and J 5 bases, leaving 10 bases between the germline ends. The CDR3 runs 14 residues.

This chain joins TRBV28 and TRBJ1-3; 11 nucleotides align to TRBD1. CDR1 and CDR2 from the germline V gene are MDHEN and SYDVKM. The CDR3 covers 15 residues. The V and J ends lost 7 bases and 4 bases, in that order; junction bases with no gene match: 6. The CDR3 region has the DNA TGTGCCAGCACCGCCGGGACAGGGGGGGGAAACACCATATATTTT. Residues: CASTAGTGGGNTIYF.

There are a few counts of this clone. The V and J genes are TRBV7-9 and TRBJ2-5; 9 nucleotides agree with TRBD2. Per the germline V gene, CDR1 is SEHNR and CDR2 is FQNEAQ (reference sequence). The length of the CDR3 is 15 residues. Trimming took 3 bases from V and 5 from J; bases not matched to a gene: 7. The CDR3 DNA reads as TGTGCCAGCAGCTTTACTAGCGGGCAGAGGGAGACCCAGTACTTC. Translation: CASSFTSGQRETQYF.

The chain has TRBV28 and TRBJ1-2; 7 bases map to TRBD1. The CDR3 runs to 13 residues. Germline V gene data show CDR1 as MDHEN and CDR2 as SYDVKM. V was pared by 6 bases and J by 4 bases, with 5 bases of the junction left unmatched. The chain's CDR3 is CASSQDRVYGYTF. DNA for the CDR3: TGTGCCAGCAGCCAAGACAGGGTCTATGGCTACACCTTC.

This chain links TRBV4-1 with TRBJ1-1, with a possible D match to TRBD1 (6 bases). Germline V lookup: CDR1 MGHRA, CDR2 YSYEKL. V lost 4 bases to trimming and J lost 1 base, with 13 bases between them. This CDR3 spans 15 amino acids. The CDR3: CASSRWTEANTEAFF. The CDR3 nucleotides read TGCGCCAGCAGCCGATGGACAGAGGCGAACACTGAAGCTTTCTTT.

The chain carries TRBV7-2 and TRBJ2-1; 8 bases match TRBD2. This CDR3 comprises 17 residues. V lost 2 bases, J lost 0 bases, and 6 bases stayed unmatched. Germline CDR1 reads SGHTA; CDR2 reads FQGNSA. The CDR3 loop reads CASSLRGGGSSYNEQFF. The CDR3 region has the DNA TGTGCCAGCAGCTTACGGGGCGGGGGGAGCTCCTACAATGAGCAGTTCTTC.

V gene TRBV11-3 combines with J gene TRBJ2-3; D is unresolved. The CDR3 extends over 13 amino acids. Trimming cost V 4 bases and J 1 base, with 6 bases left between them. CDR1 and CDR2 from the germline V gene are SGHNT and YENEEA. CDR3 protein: CASSSRGTDTQYF. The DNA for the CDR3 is TGTGCCAGCAGCTCCCGGGGCACAGATACGCAGTATTTT.

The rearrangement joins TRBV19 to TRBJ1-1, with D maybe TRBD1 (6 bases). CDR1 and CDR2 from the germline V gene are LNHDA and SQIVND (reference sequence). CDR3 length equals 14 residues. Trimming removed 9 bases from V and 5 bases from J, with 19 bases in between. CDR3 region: CASFRTGLLTEAFF. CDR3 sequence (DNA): TGTGCCAGCTTCCGAACAGGGTTACTTACTGAAGCTTTCTTT.

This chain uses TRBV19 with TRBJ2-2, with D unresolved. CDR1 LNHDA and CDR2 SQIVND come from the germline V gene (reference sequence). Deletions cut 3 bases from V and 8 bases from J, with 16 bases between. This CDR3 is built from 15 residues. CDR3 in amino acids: CASSMSSGFPGELFF. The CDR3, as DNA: TGTGCCAGTAGTATGAGCTCCGGGTTCCCGGGGGAGCTGTTTTTT.